Each of the 30 T cell receptor beta chains below was sequenced from the same sample in a study of CD8 T cells in Susac syndrome. Random hexamers were used to reverse transcribe an amount of about 0.45 to 1 ug RNA. TCRdb processed the immunoSEQ multiplex PCR reads anew with MiXCR; each CDR3 protein has one entry. This table holds some 110,000 distinct CDR3 sequences, roughly 93% found once. Sequences were obtained from CD4+ T cells from PBMCs. The source is a human donor with multiple sclerosis.

The rearrangement links TRBV6-5 to TRBJ1-5; D call uncertain. V lost 9 bases and J lost 8, with 11 bases in between. The germline CDR1 and CDR2 sequences are MNHEY and SVGAGI. The CDR3 has 11 residues. CDR3 in amino acids: CASSKSEPQHF. Here the CDR3 DNA reads TGTGCCAGTAGCAAGTCAGAGCCCCAGCATTTT.

The chain carries TRBV7-2 and TRBJ1-5; D is perhaps TRBD1 (6 bases). Germline-derived CDR1 and CDR2 are SGHTA and FQGNSA. V was cut by 5 bases and J by 3 bases, with 11 bases left in between. The length of the CDR3 is 14 residues. The CDR3 here is CASSQQGYNQPQHF. The CDR3 DNA reads as TGTGCCAGCAGCCAACAGGGTTACAATCAGCCCCAGCATTTT.

This clonotype has just one count. V gene TRBV7-9 combines with J gene TRBJ2-1, with D possibly TRBD2 on 6 matching bases. The CDR3 has 16 residues. V lost 8 bases and J 0 bases, leaving 17 bases between the germline ends. CDR1 and CDR2 from the germline V gene are SEHNR and FQNEAQ (reference sequence). CDR3 residues: CASAGPPGGSYNEQFF. The CDR3 DNA is TGTGCCAGCGCCGGCCCCCCCGGGGGCTCCTACAATGAGCAGTTCTTC. The whole variable domain, remainder taken from reference TRBV7-9 and TRBJ2-1, is DTGVSQNPRHKITKRGQNVTFRCDPISEHNRLYWYRQTLGQGPEFLTYFQNEAQLEKSRLLSDRFSAERPKGSFSTLEIQRTEQGDSAMYLCASAGPPGGSYNEQFFGPGTRLTVL.

The rearrangement joins TRBV5-1 to TRBJ1-1; weak D call: TRBD1 (6 bases). Trimming took 3 bases from V and 1 from J, leaving 13 bases between them. Germline values: CDR1 SGHRS, CDR2 YFSETQ. The CDR3 has 15 amino acids. This CDR3 reads CASSSTGHPNTEAFF. The CDR3 DNA reads as TGCGCCAGCAGCTCCACGGGACATCCGAACACTGAAGCTTTCTTT. Full variable domain (missing parts from reference TRBV5-1 and TRBJ1-1): KAGVTQTPRYLIKTRGQQVTLSCSPISGHRSVSWYQQTPGQGLQFLFEYFSETQRNKGNFPGRFSGRQFSNSRSEMNVSTLELGDSALYLCASSSTGHPNTEAFFGQGTRLTVV.

V gene TRBV7-2 combines with J gene TRBJ2-7; 8 bases are shared with TRBD1. Unmatched junction bases numbered 2, after V lost 3 bases and J lost 1 base. Germline lookup yields CDR1 SGHTA and CDR2 FQGNSA. CDR3 size: 14 residues. The CDR3 DNA reads as TGTGCCAGCAGCTTCCAGGGGGCTTCCTACGAGCAGTACTTC. It codes for CASSFQGASYEQYF.

This clonotype was observed a handful of times. The chain links TRBV19 to TRBJ2-7, with 8 bases identical to TRBD1. V lost 7 bases to trimming and J lost 5 bases; unmatched junction nucleotides: 10. There are 14 residues in the CDR3. Germline V gene lookup returns CDR1 LNHDA and CDR2 SQIVND (reference sequence). The CDR3 sequence is CASKGWDRLDEQYF. Here the CDR3 DNA reads TGTGCCAGTAAGGGCTGGGACAGGCTCGACGAGCAGTACTTC.

V is TRBV4-2 and J is TRBJ2-1; the D gene is possibly TRBD2 (5 bases). Germline CDR1 LGHNA, CDR2 YNFKEQ. V lost 5 bases to trimming and J lost 10 bases, with 18 bases between them. The CDR3 runs to 14 residues. The CDR3, as DNA: TGTGCCAGCAGCTCCACTAGGGCCCTGGGCGAGCAGTTCTTC. Protein sequence: CASSSTRALGEQFF.

The chain couples TRBV6-2 or TRBV6-3 to TRBJ2-6; no clear D. The V and J ends lost 6 bases and 4 bases respectively, with 7 bases between them. Per the germline V gene, CDR1 is MNHEY and CDR2 is SVGEGT. There are 13 residues in the CDR3. The CDR3 coding sequence is TGTGCCAGCAGCCGCTCGGGGGCCAACGTCCTGACTTTC. It codes for CASSRSGANVLTF.

The V gene is TRBV12-3 or TRBV12-4, the J gene TRBJ2-3, with 11 nucleotides matching TRBD2. This CDR3 has 16 amino acids. Trimming at V came to 5 bases and at J to 0 bases, leaving 4 bases not matched to a gene. CDR3 amino acids: CASSPRTSGSTDTQYF. CDR3 nucleotides: TGTGCCAGCAGTCCGCGGACTAGCGGGAGCACAGATACGCAGTATTTT.

The chain carries TRBV18 and TRBJ1-1; D is unresolved. The ends were cut back, 6 bases at V and 2 bases at J, with 16 bases in the middle. This CDR3 comprises 15 residues. Germline CDR1 and CDR2: KGHSH and LQKENI. DNA for the CDR3: TGTGCCAGCTCCTCCACCGCGGACTTAAACACTGAAGCTTTCTTT. Protein: CASSSTADLNTEAFF.

J is TRBJ2-5 and V is TRBV9; D possibly corresponds to TRBD1 (5 bases). Trimming cost V 7 bases and J 2 bases, with 12 bases left between them. The CDR3 has 13 amino acids. Germline assignment: CDR1 SGDLS and CDR2 YYNGEE. The CDR3 DNA sequence: TGTGCCAGCGGCTCAGGGCCTCAAGAGACCCAGTACTTC. This sequence encodes CASGSGPQETQYF.

The chain carries TRBV3-1 and TRBJ1-1; possibly TRBD1 for D (6 bases). The germline CDR1 and CDR2 sequences are LGHDT and YNNKEL (reference sequence). V lost 3 bases and J lost 5, with 10 bases in between. The CDR3 consists of 13 residues. CDR3 bases: TGTGCCAGCAGCCACGGCAGGGGAACTGAAGCTTTCTTT. It codes for CASSHGRGTEAFF.

Only one count was recorded for this clonotype. The rearrangement joins TRBV28 to TRBJ2-7; perhaps TRBD1 as D (6 bases). The CDR3 spans 13 residues. Looked up from germline, CDR1 is MDHEN and CDR2 is SYDVKM. The V gene lost 8 bases and the J gene lost 4 bases, with 15 bases spanning the gap. This chain's CDR3 is CASLRTESYEQYF. CDR3 coding DNA: TGTGCCAGCCTTAGGACAGAATCTTACGAGCAGTACTTC.

CDR3 loop: CASSLQGFPTDTQYF. CDR3 bases: TGTGCCAGCAGTCTGCAGGGTTTTCCCACAGATACGCAGTATTTT. The V and J genes are TRBV6-5 and TRBJ2-3; TRBD1 might be the D (5 bases). Germline values: CDR1 MNHEY, CDR2 SVGAGI. The germline V and J ends were trimmed by 5 bases and 2 bases, with 14 bases remaining between them. The CDR3 is 15 amino acids.

The CDR3 region has the DNA TGTGCCAGCAGTGCATTTGGTAGTCCGGAGACCCAGTACTTC. Translation: CASSAFGSPETQYF. This chain uses TRBV6-1 with TRBJ2-5; D ambiguous. The CDR3 extends over 14 amino acids. V shed 4 bases and J shed 5 bases, with 14 bases lying between them. The V gene's germline CDR1 is MNHNS and CDR2 SASEGT.

The chain has TRBV6-5 and TRBJ2-7; possible D gene TRBD1, 6 bases. The CDR3 extends over 14 amino acids. Germline V gene lookup returns CDR1 MNHEY and CDR2 SVGAGI. Trimming pared 4 bases from V and 2 bases from J, leaving 12 bases between. The CDR3 reads CASSFLTGPYEQYF. The CDR3 DNA reads as TGTGCCAGCAGTTTCCTGACAGGTCCCTACGAGCAGTACTTC.

V and J are TRBV5-6 and TRBJ2-2, with TRBD2 matching over 8 bases. Germline V gene data show CDR1 as SGHDT and CDR2 as YYEEEE. The CDR3 has 14 residues. Trimming cost V 9 bases and J 2 bases; bases outside gene matches: 6. CDR3 nucleotide sequence: TGTGCCATCGGCGGGGGGCGCAACACCGGGGAGCTGTTTTTT. Encoded protein: CAIGGGRNTGELFF.

The chain recombines TRBV2 with TRBJ2-3; 12 positions agree with TRBD1. The CDR3 runs 14 residues. CDR1 and CDR2 from the germline V gene are SNHLY and FYNNEI. V trimming: 7 bases; J trimming: 5 bases; junction bases outside the gene matches: 4. The CDR3 here is CASNRDRGRDTQYF. The CDR3 bases are TGTGCCAGCAATCGGGACAGGGGGCGAGATACGCAGTATTTT.

The V gene is TRBV20-1, the J gene TRBJ1-1, with D possibly TRBD1 on 5 matching bases. CDR1 and CDR2 (germline): DFQATT, SNEGSKA (reference sequence). The CDR3 loop spans 10 amino acids. Deletions cut 3 bases from V and 11 bases from J, with 10 bases between. The CDR3, as DNA: TGCAGTGCTAGGAGGGGTGCCGCTTTCTTT. Protein product: CSARRGAAFF.

The CDR3, as DNA: TGTGCCAGCAGCTTGTCTGTGACACCCCAGTACGAGCAGTACTTC. It translates to CASSLSVTPQYEQYF. This chain joins TRBV5-4 and TRBJ2-7; the D is unclear. Per the germline V gene, CDR1 is SGHNT and CDR2 is YYREEE (reference sequence). V lost 1 base, J lost 4 bases, and 15 bases lay in between. This CDR3 has 15 amino acids.

The gene calls are TRBV20-1 and TRBJ1-2; TRBD1 is a possible D gene (6 bases). Per germline, CDR1 DFQATT and CDR2 SNEGSKA (reference sequence). V dropped 4 bases and J dropped 2 bases, with 8 bases sitting between them. CDR3 size: 12 residues. In DNA, the CDR3 is TGCAGTGCTATTCAGGGGAACTATGGCTACACCTTC. This sequence encodes CSAIQGNYGYTF.

The chain is built from TRBV20-1 and TRBJ2-3; 9 bases are a match to TRBD1. Germline values: CDR1 DFQATT, CDR2 SNEGSKA (reference sequence). V gave up 3 bases and J gave up 5 bases; unmatched junction bases: 9. The CDR3 loop spans 15 amino acids. The CDR3 here is CSARPGQGGQDTQYF. The DNA of the CDR3 is TGCAGTGCTAGGCCGGGACAGGGCGGTCAAGATACGCAGTATTTT.

This chain links TRBV15 with TRBJ2-7, with unresolved D. From germline, CDR1 is LNHNV and CDR2 YYDKDF (reference sequence). CDR3 size: 15 residues. V was shortened by 1 base and J by 2 bases, with 12 bases between the two germline ends. As DNA, the CDR3 is TGTGCCACCAGCAGAGCGAACAAGGGTACCTACGAGCAGTACTTC. It is translated as CATSRANKGTYEQYF.

The V call is TRBV27, the J call TRBJ2-7; TRBD1 agrees at 11 bases. The CDR3 runs to 15 residues. Germline-derived CDR1 and CDR2 are MNHEY and SMNVEV (reference sequence). The ends lost 6 bases at V and 3 bases at J; junction bases unmatched: 7. The CDR3 coding sequence is TGTGCCAGCAGGACGGGACAGGGGGTATACTACGAGCAGTACTTC. Encoded protein: CASRTGQGVYYEQYF.

The chain carries TRBV27 and TRBJ2-7; 10 bases line up with TRBD1. Germline CDR1 is MNHEY and CDR2 is SMNVEV (reference sequence). The CDR3 length is 14 residues. Trimming at V came to 2 bases and at J to 3 bases, leaving 1 base not matched to a gene. This CDR3 is CASSLGDRGYEQYF. The CDR3 DNA is TGTGCCAGCAGTTTAGGGGACAGGGGCTACGAGCAGTACTTC.

The chain couples TRBV20-1 to TRBJ2-1, with 7 positions matching TRBD2. Germline V gives CDR1 DFQATT, CDR2 SNEGSKA (reference sequence). The junction had 11 bases not matched to a gene; V was cut back by 5 bases and J by 7 bases. This CDR3 region has 14 residues. CDR3 protein: CSAPDWGGINEQFF. The CDR3 DNA sequence: TGCAGTGCTCCCGACTGGGGGGGGATTAATGAGCAGTTCTTC.

This chain links TRBV29-1 with TRBJ1-1, with D unclear. This CDR3 is built from 13 residues. V shed 4 bases and J shed 2 bases, with 11 bases lying between them. Germline V CDR1 and CDR2: SQVTM, ANQGSEA. CDR3 sequence: CSVGREVNTEAFF. In DNA, the CDR3 is TGCAGCGTTGGGCGGGAGGTCAACACTGAAGCTTTCTTT.

The rearrangement joins TRBV5-1 to TRBJ2-2, with unresolved D. This CDR3 region has 14 residues. V was shortened by 0 bases and J by 2 bases, with 5 bases between the two germline ends. CDR1 is SGHRS, CDR2 YFSETQ, per germline. The chain's CDR3 is CASSLDGNTGELFF. In nucleotides, the CDR3 is TGCGCCAGCAGCTTGGACGGAAACACCGGGGAGCTGTTTTTT.

The rearrangement joins TRBV3-1 to TRBJ2-3; weak D call: TRBD1 (5 bases). V lost 1 base to trimming and J lost 4 bases, with 9 bases between them. CDR1 is LGHDT and CDR2 is YNNKEL in the germline V gene (reference sequence). There are 14 residues in the CDR3. This CDR3 is CASSQGGHADTQYF. In nucleotides, the CDR3 is TGTGCCAGCAGCCAAGGAGGACACGCAGATACGCAGTATTTT.

The chain is built from TRBV7-9 and TRBJ2-2; D uncertain. Per germline, CDR1 SEHNR and CDR2 FQNEAQ (reference sequence). The CDR3 spans 10 residues. V was pared by 5 bases and J by 6 bases, with 1 base between. CDR3 DNA sequence: TGTGCCAGCAGCCCCGGGGAGCTGTTTTTT. Its translation is CASSPGELFF.